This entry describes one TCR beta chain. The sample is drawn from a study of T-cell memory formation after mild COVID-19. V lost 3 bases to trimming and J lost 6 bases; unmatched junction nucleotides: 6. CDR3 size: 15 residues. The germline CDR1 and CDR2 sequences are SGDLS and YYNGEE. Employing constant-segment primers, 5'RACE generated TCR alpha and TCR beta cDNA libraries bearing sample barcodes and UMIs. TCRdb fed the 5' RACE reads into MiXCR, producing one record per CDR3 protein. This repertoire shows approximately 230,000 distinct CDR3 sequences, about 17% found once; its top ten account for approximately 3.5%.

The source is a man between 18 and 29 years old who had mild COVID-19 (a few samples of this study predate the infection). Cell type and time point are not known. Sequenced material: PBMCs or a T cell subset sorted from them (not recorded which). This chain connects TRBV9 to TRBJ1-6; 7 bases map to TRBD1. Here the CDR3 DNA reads TGTGCCAGCAGCGACCGGGACAGTCGTAATTCACCCCTCCACTTT. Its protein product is CASSDRDSRNSPLHF.